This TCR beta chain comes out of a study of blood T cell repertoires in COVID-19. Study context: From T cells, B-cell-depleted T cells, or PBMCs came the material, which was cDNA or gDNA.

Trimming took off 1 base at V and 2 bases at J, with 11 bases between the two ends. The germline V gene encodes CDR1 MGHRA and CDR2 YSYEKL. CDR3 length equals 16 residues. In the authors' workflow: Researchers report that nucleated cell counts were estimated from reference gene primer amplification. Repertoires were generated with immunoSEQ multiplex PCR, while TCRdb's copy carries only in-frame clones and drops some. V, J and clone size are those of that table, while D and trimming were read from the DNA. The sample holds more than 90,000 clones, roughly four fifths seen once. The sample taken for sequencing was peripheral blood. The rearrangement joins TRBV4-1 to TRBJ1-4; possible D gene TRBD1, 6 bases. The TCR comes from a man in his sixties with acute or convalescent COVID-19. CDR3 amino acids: CASSQARGVTNEKLFF. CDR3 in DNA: TGCGCCAGCAGCCAAGCCAGGGGAGTGACTAATGAAAAACTGTTTTTT.